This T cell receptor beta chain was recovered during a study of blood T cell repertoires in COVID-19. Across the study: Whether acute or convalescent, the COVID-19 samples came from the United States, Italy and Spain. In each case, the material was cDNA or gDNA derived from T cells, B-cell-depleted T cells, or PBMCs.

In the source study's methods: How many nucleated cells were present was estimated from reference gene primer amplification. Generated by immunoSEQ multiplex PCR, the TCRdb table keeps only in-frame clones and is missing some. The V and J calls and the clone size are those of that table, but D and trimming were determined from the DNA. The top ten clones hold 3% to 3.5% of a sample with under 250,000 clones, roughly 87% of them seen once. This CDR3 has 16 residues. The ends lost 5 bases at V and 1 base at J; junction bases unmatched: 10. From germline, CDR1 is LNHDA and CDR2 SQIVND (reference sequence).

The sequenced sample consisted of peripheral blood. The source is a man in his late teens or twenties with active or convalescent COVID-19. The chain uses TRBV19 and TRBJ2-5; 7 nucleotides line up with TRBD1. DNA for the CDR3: TGTGCCAGTAGTGTTGACGGGACAGCCCTCCAAGAGACCCAGTACTTC. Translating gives CASSVDGTALQETQYF.